The TCR beta chain under discussion was sequenced for a study of PD-L1 blockade in urothelial cancer. Trimming removed 4 bases at V and 2 bases at J, with 13 bases between. This CDR3 contains 14 residues. CDR1 and CDR2 from the germline V gene are SGHRS and YFSETQ. Using immunoSEQ multiplex PCR, the repertoire was profiled, and TCRdb retains in-frame clones only, with some absent. The repertoire includes some 100,000 clones, 90% to 95% of them detected once, and 0.85% to 1% sits in the top ten. The sequencing used PBMCs, collected around atezolizumab (anti-PD-L1) treatment. The chain joins TRBV5-1 to TRBJ2-7; D is possibly TRBD1 (6 bases). The origin of this receptor is a woman over 75 with urothelial cancer. CDR3 sequence (DNA): TGCGCCAGCAGCCTCTCCGGGACAACCTACGAGCAGTACTTC. It codes for CASSLSGTTYEQYF. Full variable domain (outside the CDR3, taken from reference TRBV5-1 and TRBJ2-7): KAGVTQTPRYLIKTRGQQVTLSCSPISGHRSVSWYQQTPGQGLQFLFEYFSETQRNKGNFPGRFSGRQFSNSRSEMNVSTLELGDSALYLCASSLSGTTYEQYFGPGTRLTVT.